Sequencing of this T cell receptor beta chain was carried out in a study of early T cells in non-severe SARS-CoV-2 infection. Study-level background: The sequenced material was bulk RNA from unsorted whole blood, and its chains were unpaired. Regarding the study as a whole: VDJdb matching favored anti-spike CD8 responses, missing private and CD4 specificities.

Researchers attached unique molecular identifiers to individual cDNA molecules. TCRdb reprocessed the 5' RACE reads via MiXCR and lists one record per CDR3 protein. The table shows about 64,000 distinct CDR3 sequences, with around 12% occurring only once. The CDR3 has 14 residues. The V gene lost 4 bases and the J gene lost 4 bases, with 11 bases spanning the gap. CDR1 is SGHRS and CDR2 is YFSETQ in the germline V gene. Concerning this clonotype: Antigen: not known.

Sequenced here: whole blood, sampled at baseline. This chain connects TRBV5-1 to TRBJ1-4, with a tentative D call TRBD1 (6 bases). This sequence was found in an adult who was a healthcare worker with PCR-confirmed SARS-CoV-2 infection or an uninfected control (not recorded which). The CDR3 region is CASSRGQSNEKLFF. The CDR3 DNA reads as TGCGCCAGCAGCAGAGGACAGAGTAATGAAAAACTGTTTTTT.